Sequencing of this T cell receptor beta chain was carried out in a study of vaccination and CD4 T cells after COVID-19. Study context: Post-vaccine sampling followed dose two by a median roughly 76 days (range 14 to 241). Notes on the study in general: With convalescent patients, a median around 85% of reactive clones emerged solely after vaccination.

Turning to this clonotype: Its antigen is not identified.

The treatment here: roughly ten-day PBMC culture with coronavirus spike peptide pools or control peptides (ViraFEST assay). Once cultured approximately nine days, CD4+ T cells underwent isolation by negative selection. Once obtained from cultured CD4+ T cells, the DNA was sequenced using the Oncomine TCR Beta short-read assay. Each CDR3 protein gets one entry after TCRdb re-called the PCR reads with MiXCR. This table has more than 9,500 distinct CDR3 sequences, over 70% appearing once. The CDR3 has 15 residues. From germline, CDR1 is SGHAT and CDR2 FQNNGV. Unmatched junction bases numbered 6, after V lost 4 bases and J lost 9 bases.

This TCR was sampled from a human donor who had recovered from COVID-19. The sequenced sample was CD4+ T cells from blood, cultured in vitro. V gene TRBV11-2 combines with J gene TRBJ2-1, with TRBD2 identical over 13 bases. The DNA for the CDR3 is TGTGCCAGCAGCTCCGGGACTAGCGGGGTCCTTGAGCAGTTCTTC. This translates into CASSSGTSGVLEQFF.